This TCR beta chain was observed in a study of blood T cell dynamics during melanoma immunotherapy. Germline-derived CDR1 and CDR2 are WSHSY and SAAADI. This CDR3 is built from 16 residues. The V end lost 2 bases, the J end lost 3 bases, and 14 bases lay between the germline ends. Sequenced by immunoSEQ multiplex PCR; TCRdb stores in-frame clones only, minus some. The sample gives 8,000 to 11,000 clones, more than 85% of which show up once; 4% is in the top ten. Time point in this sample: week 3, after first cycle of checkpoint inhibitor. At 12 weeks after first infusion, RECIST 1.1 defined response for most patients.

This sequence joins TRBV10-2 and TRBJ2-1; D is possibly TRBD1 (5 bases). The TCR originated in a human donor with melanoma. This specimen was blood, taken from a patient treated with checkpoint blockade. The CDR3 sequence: CASSELFRQNYNEQFF. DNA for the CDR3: TGCGCCAGCAGTGAGCTATTCCGACAGAACTACAATGAGCAGTTCTTC.